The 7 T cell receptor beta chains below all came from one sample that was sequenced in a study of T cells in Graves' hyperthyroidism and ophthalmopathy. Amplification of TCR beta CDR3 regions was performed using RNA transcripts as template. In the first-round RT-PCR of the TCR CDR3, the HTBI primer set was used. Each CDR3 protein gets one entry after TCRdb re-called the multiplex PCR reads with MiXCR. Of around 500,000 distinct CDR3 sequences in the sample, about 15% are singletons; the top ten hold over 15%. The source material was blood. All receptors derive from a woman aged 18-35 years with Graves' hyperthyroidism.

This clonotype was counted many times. CDR3 sequence reads: CASSLGPLSTDTQYF. The CDR3, as DNA: TGTGCCAGCAGCTTAGGCCCCTTGTCCACAGATACGCAGTATTTT. V is TRBV7-3 and J is TRBJ2-3; unclear D gene. The CDR3 is made up of 15 amino acids. The ends were cut back, 2 bases at V and 2 bases at J, with 11 bases in the middle. Germline V lookup: CDR1 SGHTA, CDR2 FQGTGA.

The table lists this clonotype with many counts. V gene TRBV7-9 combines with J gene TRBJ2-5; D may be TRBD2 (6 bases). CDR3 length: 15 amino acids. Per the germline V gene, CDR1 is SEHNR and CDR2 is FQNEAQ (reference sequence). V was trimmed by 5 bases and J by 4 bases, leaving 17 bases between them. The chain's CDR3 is CASSPTRQGGETQYF. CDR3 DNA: TGTGCCAGCAGCCCGACTCGGCAGGGAGGAGAGACCCAGTACTTC.

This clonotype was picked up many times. Here the CDR3 DNA reads TGTGCCAGCAGCCCTTCGACAGGGGGAGGGTACGAGCAGTACTTC. Protein sequence: CASSPSTGGGYEQYF. V and J are TRBV6-1 and TRBJ2-7; TRBD1 matches 9 bases. This CDR3 is built from 15 residues. CDR1 MNHNS and CDR2 SASEGT come from the germline V gene. Losses at the gene ends were 6 bases for V and 4 bases for J; bases not matched to a gene: 10.

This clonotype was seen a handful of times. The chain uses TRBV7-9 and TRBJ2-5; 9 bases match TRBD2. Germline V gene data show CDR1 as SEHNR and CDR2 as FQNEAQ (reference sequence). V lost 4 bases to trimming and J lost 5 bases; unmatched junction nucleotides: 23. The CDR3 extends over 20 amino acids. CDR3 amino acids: CASSSTTLKTSGTVRETQYF. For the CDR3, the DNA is TGTGCCAGCAGCTCCACTACGTTAAAGACTAGCGGAACCGTCCGCGAGACCCAGTACTTC. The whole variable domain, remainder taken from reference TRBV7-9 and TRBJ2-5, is DTGVSQNPRHKITKRGQNVTFRCDPISEHNRLYWYRQTLGQGPEFLTYFQNEAQLEKSRLLSDRFSAERPKGSFSTLEIQRTEQGDSAMYLCASSSTTLKTSGTVRETQYFGPGTRLLVL.

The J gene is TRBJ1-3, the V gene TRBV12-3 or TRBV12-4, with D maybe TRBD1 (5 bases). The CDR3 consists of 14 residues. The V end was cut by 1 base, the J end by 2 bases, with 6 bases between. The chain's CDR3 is CASSLGRAGNTIYF. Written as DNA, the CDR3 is TGTGCCAGCAGTTTAGGCAGGGCTGGAAACACCATATATTTT.

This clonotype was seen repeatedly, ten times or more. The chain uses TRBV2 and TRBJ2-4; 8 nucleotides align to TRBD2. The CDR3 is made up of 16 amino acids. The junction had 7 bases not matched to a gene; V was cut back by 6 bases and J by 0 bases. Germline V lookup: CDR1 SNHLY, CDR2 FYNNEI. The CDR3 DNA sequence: TGTGCCAGCAGACTAGCGGACACCTTAGCCAAAAACATTCAGTACTTC. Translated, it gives CASRLADTLAKNIQYF.

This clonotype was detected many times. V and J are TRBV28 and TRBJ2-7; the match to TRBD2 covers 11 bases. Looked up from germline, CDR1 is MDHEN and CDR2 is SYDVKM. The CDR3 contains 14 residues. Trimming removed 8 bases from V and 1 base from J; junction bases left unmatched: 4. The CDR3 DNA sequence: TGTGCCAGCTTAAGGACTAGCGGGTCCTACGAGCAGTACTTC. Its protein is CASLRTSGSYEQYF.